These 14 T cell receptor beta chains were sequenced from one sample in a study of blood T cells in healthy people across ages. Sample-barcoded 5' priming and a J-beta primer mix drove a second PCR of roughly 6 to 12 cycles. One entry per CDR3 protein results from TCRdb running MiXCR on the 5' RACE reads. The data contain about 970,000 distinct CDR3 sequences, around 54% of them singletons. The sample taken for sequencing was blood. The receptors originated from an older woman in good health.

The CDR3 loop is CASKSLPTDTQYF. The CDR3 DNA is TGTGCCAGCAAATCCCTCCCCACAGATACGCAGTATTTT. The chain carries TRBV28 and TRBJ2-3; no clear D. Germline V gene data show CDR1 as MDHEN and CDR2 as SYDVKM. The CDR3 extends over 13 amino acids. The V and J ends lost 7 bases and 2 bases respectively, with 10 bases between them.

About this clonotype: With a much larger clone just one base away, this may be a read error. The V and J genes are TRBV29-1 and TRBJ2-7; D unresolved. Trimming took 4 bases from V and 7 from J, leaving 20 bases between them. Germline CDR1 reads SQVTM; CDR2 reads ANQGSEA. The CDR3 contains 14 residues. The CDR3 nucleotides read TGCAGCGTTGGAGTCGAAGGGCGCCGTCGGGAGCAGTACTTC. It is translated as CSVGVEGRRREQYF.

This chain joins TRBV11-2 and TRBJ2-1; D not certain. The CDR3 runs to 17 residues. V was cut by 0 bases and J by 0 bases, with 12 bases left in between. Germline loops: CDR1 SGHAT, CDR2 FQNNGV. The CDR3 sequence: CASSLDRPIRSYNEQFF. As DNA, the CDR3 is TGTGCCAGCAGCTTAGATCGTCCAATCCGCTCCTACAATGAGCAGTTCTTC.

This clonotype was picked up a small number of times. V and J are TRBV4-3 and TRBJ2-5; 7 positions match TRBD2. This CDR3 contains 17 residues. Germline CDR1 LGHNA, CDR2 YSLEER. V lost 0 bases and J lost 0; bases outside the gene matches: 7. CDR3 in DNA: TGCGCCAGCAGCCAAGAAATCTTCGGGACTAACCAAGAGACCCAGTACTTC. Protein sequence: CASSQEIFGTNQETQYF.

The rearrangement joins TRBV5-1 to TRBJ2-1; D possibly matches TRBD1 or TRBD2 (5 bases each). Trimming took 5 bases from V and 4 from J, leaving 19 bases between them. The CDR3 consists of 16 residues. Per the germline V gene, CDR1 is SGHRS and CDR2 is YFSETQ. The CDR3 spells CASSRDGAVQYNEQFF. The CDR3 bases are TGCGCCAGCAGTCGAGACGGGGCAGTCCAATACAATGAGCAGTTCTTC. Supplemented by reference TRBV5-1 and TRBJ2-1, the full variable domain reads KAGVTQTPRYLIKTRGQQVTLSCSPISGHRSVSWYQQTPGQGLQFLFEYFSETQRNKGNFPGRFSGRQFSNSRSEMNVSTLELGDSALYLCASSRDGAVQYNEQFFGPGTRLTVL.

The rearrangement uses TRBV4-2 and TRBJ2-3; a possible D gene is TRBD2 (6 bases). Germline CDR1 is LGHNA and CDR2 is YNFKEQ. This CDR3 spans 15 amino acids. The V end was cut by 4 bases, the J end by 2 bases, with 13 bases between. This CDR3 is CASSRRDRPTDTQYF. For the CDR3, the DNA is TGTGCCAGCAGCCGGCGGGATAGGCCCACAGATACGCAGTATTTT.

This chain connects TRBV9 to TRBJ2-5; D assignment may be TRBD1 or TRBD2 (5 bases each). The germline V gene has CDR1 SGDLS and CDR2 YYNGEE. The germline V and J ends were trimmed by 0 bases and 5 bases, with 8 bases remaining between them. This CDR3 is 13 amino acids long. The CDR3 is CASSVAGDETQYF. The CDR3 DNA reads TGTGCCAGCAGCGTAGCTGGGGACGAGACCCAGTACTTC.

This chain uses TRBV12-3 or TRBV12-4 with TRBJ2-5; 8 bases align to TRBD1. The better agreement between TRBJ2-7 and the DNA end casts doubt on the J call. This CDR3 has 14 amino acids. The CDR3 here is CASSQNRGNYEQYF. CDR3 bases: TGTGCCAGCAGTCAGAACAGGGGGAACTACGAGCAGTACTTC.

The table lists this clonotype with a few counts. The genes are TRBV7-2 and TRBJ2-5; D not resolved. Deletions cut 4 bases from V and 0 bases from J, with 12 bases between. The CDR3 is 15 residues long. Germline lookup yields CDR1 SGHTA and CDR2 FQGNSA. Here the CDR3 reads CASSSSRLYQETQYF. CDR3 nucleotides: TGTGCCAGCAGCTCCAGTAGGCTGTACCAAGAGACCCAGTACTTC.

The V call is TRBV28, the J call TRBJ2-5, with TRBD1 matching 7 bases. V shed 3 bases and J 3 bases; nucleotides not matched to a gene: 4. Germline V gene data show CDR1 as MDHEN and CDR2 as SYDVKM. The CDR3 loop spans 14 amino acids. CDR3 sequence: CASSFADREETQYF. In DNA, the CDR3 is TGTGCCAGCAGTTTCGCCGACAGGGAAGAGACCCAGTACTTC.

J is TRBJ1-4 and V is TRBV27, with a tentative D call TRBD1 (6 bases). Trimming took 7 bases from V and 0 from J, leaving 9 bases between them. Looked up from germline, CDR1 is MNHEY and CDR2 is SMNVEV (reference sequence). This CDR3 spans 14 amino acids. The CDR3 is CASKGGPTNEKLFF. CDR3 sequence (DNA): TGTGCCAGCAAGGGGGGCCCAACTAATGAAAAACTGTTTTTT.

V is TRBV7-8 and J is TRBJ1-1; D is perhaps TRBD1 (5 bases). CDR1 and CDR2 from the germline V gene are SGHVS and FQNEAQ. Trimming pared 8 bases from V and 3 bases from J, leaving 16 bases between. The CDR3 extends over 14 amino acids. CDR3 loop: CASVRHTGDTEAFF. In nucleotides, the CDR3 is TGTGCCAGCGTAAGACACACGGGGGACACTGAAGCTTTCTTT.

A word on this clonotype: The junction departs from germline at one end; a sequencing error may be responsible. The rearrangement links TRBV20-1 to TRBJ2-7; D gene uncertain. Germline V gene data show CDR1 as DFQATT and CDR2 as SNEGSKA (reference sequence). The CDR3 totals 14 residues. DNA of the CDR3: TGCAGTGCTCGCCCGGAAGGGATCTCCCACGAGCAGTACTTC. Amino acid sequence: CSARPEGISHEQYF.

This clonotype was recorded a few times. The V gene is TRBV28, the J gene TRBJ2-7; 7 bases align to TRBD1. The CDR3 sequence is 14 residues long. V lost 5 bases to trimming and J lost 4 bases; unmatched junction nucleotides: 8. Germline CDR1 reads MDHEN; CDR2 reads SYDVKM. The CDR3 DNA reads as TGTGCCAGCAGTCCGACAGGGCCACCTTACGAGCAGTACTTC. Its translation is CASSPTGPPYEQYF.